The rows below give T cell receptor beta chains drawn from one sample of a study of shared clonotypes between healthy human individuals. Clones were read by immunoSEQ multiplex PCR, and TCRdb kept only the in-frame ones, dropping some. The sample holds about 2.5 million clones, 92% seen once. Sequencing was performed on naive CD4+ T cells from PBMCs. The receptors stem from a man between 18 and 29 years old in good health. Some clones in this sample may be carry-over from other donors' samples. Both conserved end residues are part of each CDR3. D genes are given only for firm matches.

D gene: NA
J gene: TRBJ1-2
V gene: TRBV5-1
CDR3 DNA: TGCGCCAGCAGCGAGGGCTATGGCTACACCTTC
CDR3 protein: CASSEGYGYTF

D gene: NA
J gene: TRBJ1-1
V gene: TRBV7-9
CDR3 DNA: TGTGCCAGCAGCTTAGGAGAGGGAACTGAAGCTTTCTTT
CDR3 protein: CASSLGEGTEAFF

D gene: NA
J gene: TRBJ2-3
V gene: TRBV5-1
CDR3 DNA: TGCGCCAGCAGCTTGGGGTTTGGGGGAGGAACAGATACGCAGTATTTT
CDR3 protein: CASSLGFGGGTDTQYF

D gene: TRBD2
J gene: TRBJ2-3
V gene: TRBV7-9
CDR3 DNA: TGTGCCAGCAGCAGTTCCGGGACTAGCGGGAGTGGAGATACGCAGTATTTT
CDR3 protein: CASSSSGTSGSGDTQYF

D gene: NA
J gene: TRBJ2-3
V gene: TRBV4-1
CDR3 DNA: TGCGCCAGCAGTCATCCCGGGACCTCCTACACAGATACGCAGTATTTT
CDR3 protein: CASSHPGTSYTDTQYF

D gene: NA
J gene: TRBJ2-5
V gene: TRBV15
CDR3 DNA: TGTGCCACCAGCAGAGGGCAGAACCAAGAGACCCAGTACTTC
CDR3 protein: CATSRGQNQETQYF

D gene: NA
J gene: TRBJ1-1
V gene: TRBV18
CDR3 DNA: TGTGCCAGCTCGGCGGGAATTATGAACACTGAAGCTTTCTTT
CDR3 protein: CASSAGIMNTEAFF

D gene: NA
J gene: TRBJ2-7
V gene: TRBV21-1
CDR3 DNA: TGTGCCAGCAGCCCCTCCCTCCTCCCGGGACAGGGCTACGAGCAGTACTTC
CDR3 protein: CASSPSLLPGQGYEQYF

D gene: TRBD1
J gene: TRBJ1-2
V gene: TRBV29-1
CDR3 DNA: TGCAGCGTTGCGACAGGGAGCAACTATGGCTACACCTTC
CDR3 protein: CSVATGSNYGYTF

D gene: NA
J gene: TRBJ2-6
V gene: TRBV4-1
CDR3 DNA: TGCGCCAGCAGCCAAGGGAGGCAGGCTGGGGCCAACGTCCTGACTTTC
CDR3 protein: CASSQGRQAGANVLTF

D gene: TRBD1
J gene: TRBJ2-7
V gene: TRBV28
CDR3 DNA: TGTGCCAGCAGTTTAGCCGGGACAGGGACCGACGAGCAGTACTTC
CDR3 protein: CASSLAGTGTDEQYF

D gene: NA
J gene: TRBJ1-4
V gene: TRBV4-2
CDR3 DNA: TGTGCCAGCAGCCAAGGGAGTTCAGGGACAACTGAAAAACTGTTTTTT
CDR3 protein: CASSQGSSGTTEKLFF

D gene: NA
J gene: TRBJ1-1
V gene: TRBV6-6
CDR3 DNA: TGTGCCAGCAGTTACAGACAGTTGAACACTGAAGCTTTCTTT
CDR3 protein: CASSYRQLNTEAFF

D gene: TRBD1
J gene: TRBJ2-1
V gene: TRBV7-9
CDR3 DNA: TGTGCCAGCAGTTACGTCGGACAGGGGGCCGGGGAGCAGTTCTTC
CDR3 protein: CASSYVGQGAGEQFF

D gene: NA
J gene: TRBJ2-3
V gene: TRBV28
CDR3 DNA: TGTGCCACCTTCCCTGGCGGGCGGGGTGTAACAGATACGCAGTATTTT
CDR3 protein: CATFPGGRGVTDTQYF

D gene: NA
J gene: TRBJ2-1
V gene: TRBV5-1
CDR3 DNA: TGCGCCAGCAGCTTGGAGCGGTACAATGAGCAGTTCTTC
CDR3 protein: CASSLERYNEQFF